This TCR beta chain was documented in a study of OX40 agonist ivuxolimab in advanced cancers. Looking at the study overall: The costimulatory receptor OX40 (CD134) was targeted by ivuxolimab, a fully human IgG2 agonistic monoclonal antibody. Intravenous ivuxolimab was administered to patients every 2 weeks at six dose levels: 0.01, 0.1, 0.3, 1.5, 3 and 10 mg/kg. Of the approximately 54 patients in dose escalation, about 19 had hepatocellular carcinoma, around 15 had melanoma, 9 had renal cell carcinoma and 9 had head and neck cancer. A male proportion of around 83% and a mean age of roughly 55 years, ranging from about 20 to 80, were recorded for the dose-escalation cohort. Patients were allowed to have had prior anti-PD-1, anti-PD-L1 or anti-CTLA-4 therapy, and around 40% of the dose-escalation patients had previously received checkpoint inhibitors. Partial responses occurred in three dose-escalation patients: two with cutaneous melanoma and one with hepatocellular carcinoma. The purpose of peripheral TCRbeta sequencing was to test whether ivuxolimab changed TCR sequence diversity and led to clonal T-cell expansion. The monotherapy dose-escalation portion (N ≈ 57 patients) of the phase I ivuxolimab trial is reported in the paper. Findings and caveats that apply to the study as a whole: The antigen specificity of the peripheral T cells that underwent clonal expansion was not determined. At doses of 0.1 to 3.0 mg/kg, clonal expansion of both CD4+ and CD8+ blood T cells was observed from baseline to week 6. In the 0.1-3.0 mg/kg groups, partial responders had among the lowest normalized peripheral clonal expansion, particularly in CD8+ T cells. After ivuxolimab, CD8+ T cells had more expanded clones than CD4+ T cells on average. Low levels of normalized T-cell clonal expansion were also seen in some nonresponding patients.

A distance of 19 bases separates the germline ends of V and J, which lose 0 bases and 4 bases respectively. Per the germline V gene, SGHDN is the CDR1 and FVKESK is the CDR2. The CDR3 has 17 amino acids, counting the end cysteine and phenylalanine. Only the CDR3 part of the read is kept: 51 bases, read in frame from the first base. Patients with a history of autoimmune disease or receiving systemic immunosuppression were excluded from the trial. Peripheral blood for TCR sequencing was collected from all dose cohorts at baseline, on cycle 4 day 1, and on cycle 7 day 1. Samples were obtained from an open-label, multicenter, first-in-human phase I dose-escalation trial of ivuxolimab. Adults with locally advanced or metastatic head and neck squamous cell, hepatocellular, melanoma or renal cell carcinoma were enrolled in the trial. Before TCR sequencing, CD4+ T cells and CD8+ T cells from peripheral blood were sorted into separate populations.

For sequencing of the TCRbeta CDR3 region, genomic DNA was extracted from the sorted cells. TCRbeta CDR3 regions were sequenced using the immunoSEQ Assay. Imported from immuneACCESS, the table was reduced by TCRdb to in-frame sequences with V and J called. These copies leave out some clones; in studies compared against another copy, an unresolved V gene accounts for under half, and the cause of the remainder is not known. For this sample there are about 69,000 clones; over 60% appear just once. The ten top clones hold under 3% of the sample. Comments on this clone: Its antigen is not yet known. No base-level quality is on record; no much larger clone is a single base apart.

The TCR comes from an adult with an advanced solid tumor such as melanoma, head and neck, liver or kidney cancer. The chain was built from TRBV14 and TRBJ2-7; the D call is possibly TRBD1 or TRBD2, each sharing 5 bases. The starting material was CD4+ or CD8+ T cells sorted from blood, obtained in a trial of the OX40 agonist ivuxolimab. The CDR3 amino acid sequence is: CASSQEAWGDKGYEQYF. The DNA sequence is TGTGCCAGCAGCCAAGAGGCCTGGGGAGACAAGGGGTACGAGCAGTACTTC.